This TCR beta chain was retrieved from a study of technical replicates of blood from a few donors. Data came from immunoSEQ multiplex PCR; TCRdb stores just in-frame clones and leaves some out. The sample lists about 80,000 clones; nearly 95% were seen once. The CDR3 contains 15 residues. CDR1 is SGHDT and CDR2 is YYEEEE in the germline V gene. V gave up 2 bases and J gave up 4 bases; unmatched junction bases: 7. Sequencing was done on a sample of T cells isolated from PBMCs. The sequence came from a human donor in good health. This chain joins TRBV5-6 and TRBJ2-7, with TRBD2 matching over 9 bases. DNA of the CDR3: TGTGCCAGCAGCTTTGAGCGGGAGGCTATATACGAGCAGTACTTC. Protein product: CASSFEREAIYEQYF.